The 28 T cell receptor beta chains reported below all come from one sample, sequenced in a study of blood T cell repertoires in COVID-19. Data came from immunoSEQ multiplex PCR; TCRdb stores just in-frame clones and leaves some out. This sample has about 130,000 clones, with about 87% found just once. The sequenced sample was peripheral blood. The receptors come from a middle-aged man with active COVID-19.

V is TRBV4-1 and J is TRBJ1-5; the D is unclear. Germline V gene lookup returns CDR1 MGHRA and CDR2 YSYEKL. CDR3 length equals 13 residues. The V and J ends lost 0 bases and 6 bases respectively, with 6 bases between them. The CDR3 DNA reads as TGCGCCAGCAGCCAAGATAACGGTCAGCCCCAGCATTTT. It encodes CASSQDNGQPQHF.

The chain couples TRBV9 to TRBJ2-2, with 7 bases identical to TRBD1. The CDR3 is 17 amino acids. Germline CDR1 reads SGDLS; CDR2 reads YYNGEE. Trimming at V came to 4 bases and at J to 2 bases, leaving 11 bases not matched to a gene. The CDR3, as DNA: TGTGCCAGCAGCCCCCCCCGACAGGGAAGAAACACCGGGGAGCTGTTTTTT. It codes for CASSPPRQGRNTGELFF.

V usage is TRBV27 and J usage is TRBJ1-1, with a weak D call TRBD1 (5 bases). CDR3 length equals 13 residues. The V gene's germline CDR1 is MNHEY and CDR2 SMNVEV (reference sequence). V was clipped by 4 bases and J by 5 bases, with 11 bases between them. The CDR3 sequence is CASSSTGGTEAFF. The CDR3 nucleotides are TGTGCCAGCAGTTCAACCGGGGGGACTGAAGCTTTCTTT.

In DNA, the CDR3 is TGCGCCAGCAGCTTGGTAGCGGGGGGCCAACCTAGCACAGATACGCAGTATTTT. Protein product: CASSLVAGGQPSTDTQYF. J is TRBJ2-3 and V is TRBV5-1; 10 bases are a match to TRBD2. This CDR3 spans 18 amino acids. J lost 0 bases, V lost 0 bases, and 7 bases had no gene match. Germline V gene data show CDR1 as SGHRS and CDR2 as YFSETQ.

This clone showed up just a few times. The CDR3 region is CASGLVRWDRAYNEQFF. The CDR3 region has the DNA TGTGCTAGTGGTTTGGTACGCTGGGACAGGGCCTACAATGAGCAGTTCTTC. The V gene is TRBV12-5, the J gene TRBJ2-1, with 9 nucleotides matching TRBD1. CDR3 size: 17 residues. J was trimmed by 2 bases and V by 0 bases; bases with no gene match: 5. Germline values: CDR1 LGHNT, CDR2 FRNRAP.

V usage is TRBV7-9 and J usage is TRBJ1-1; 11 bases fit TRBD1. Trimming cost V 5 bases and J 5 bases; bases outside gene matches: 7. The CDR3 extends over 15 amino acids. CDR1 and CDR2 (germline): SEHNR, FQNEAQ (reference sequence). The DNA of the CDR3 is TGTGCCAGCAGCAAGGCAGGGACAGGGGGGACTGAAGCTTTCTTT. It translates to CASSKAGTGGTEAFF.

Points on this clone: The same CDR3 can be traced to other DNA sequences in this sample. CDR3 nucleotides: TGTGCCAGCAGTTTTGGGCGTGCTGGAAACACCATATATTTT. Its translation is CASSFGRAGNTIYF. The chain carries TRBV27 and TRBJ1-3; D gene unclear. Germline V lookup: CDR1 MNHEY, CDR2 SMNVEV (reference sequence). Trimming took 3 bases from V and 2 from J, leaving 8 bases between them. The CDR3 loop spans 14 amino acids.

The rearrangement uses TRBV19 and TRBJ1-1, with 7 positions matching TRBD1. The CDR3 is 15 amino acids. The germline CDR1 and CDR2 sequences are LNHDA and SQIVND (reference sequence). V lost 3 bases and J lost 3; bases outside the gene matches: 7. The CDR3 loop reads CASSIQGGPDTEAFF. The CDR3 nucleotides are TGTGCCAGTAGTATCCAAGGGGGCCCTGACACTGAAGCTTTCTTT.

The chain combines TRBV3-1 (or the pseudogene TRBV3-2) with TRBJ1-2, with 12 positions matching TRBD1. The V gene's germline CDR1 is LGHDT and CDR2 YNNKEL (reference sequence). V was clipped by 4 bases and J by 2 bases; unmatched bases: 2. The CDR3 has 15 residues. The CDR3 sequence is CASSLGTGGNYGYTF. The CDR3, as DNA: TGTGCCAGCAGCCTTGGGACAGGGGGCAACTATGGCTACACCTTC.

In nucleotides, the CDR3 is TGCGCCAGCAGTGAGTCACGGACAGGGGTTCCCCCTGTGCAGTTCTTC. It encodes CASSESRTGVPPVQFF. The chain is built from TRBV10-1 and TRBJ2-1, with 9 positions matching TRBD1. Germline V CDR1 and CDR2: WNHNN, SYGVQD (reference sequence). The CDR3 runs 16 residues. V was pared by 0 bases and J by 12 bases, with 12 bases of the junction left unmatched.

This clone came up once. The J gene is TRBJ2-5, the V gene TRBV7-9, with 7 nucleotides matching TRBD2. Germline V gene sequence: CDR1 SEHNR, CDR2 FQNEAQ (reference sequence). The length of the CDR3 is 16 residues. V shed 5 bases, J shed 4 bases, and the junction held 13 bases outside the gene matches. The CDR3 DNA reads TGTGCCAGCAGCCGAGACCTTGGGGGGGTATCAGAGACCCAGTACTTC. As protein: CASSRDLGGVSETQYF.

The genes are TRBV2 and TRBJ1-5; D is perhaps TRBD1 (5 bases). This CDR3 has 15 residues. Trimming removed 6 bases from V and 2 bases from J, with 14 bases in between. CDR1 and CDR2 from the germline V gene are SNHLY and FYNNEI. CDR3 DNA: TGTGCCAGCAGAGGGCTTGGAGGGGGCAATCAGCCCCAGCATTTT. Residues: CASRGLGGGNQPQHF.

The rearrangement uses TRBV7-9 and TRBJ1-4; the D is unclear. The germline V and J ends were trimmed by 0 bases and 6 bases, with 5 bases remaining between them. Germline CDR1 is SEHNR and CDR2 is FQNEAQ (reference sequence). The CDR3 consists of 13 residues. The CDR3 nucleotides are TGTGCCAGCAGCTTAGCCGGAGATGAAAAACTGTTTTTT. Encoded protein: CASSLAGDEKLFF. Complete variable domain (other parts from reference TRBV7-9 and TRBJ1-4): DTGVSQNPRHKITKRGQNVTFRCDPISEHNRLYWYRQTLGQGPEFLTYFQNEAQLEKSRLLSDRFSAERPKGSFSTLEIQRTEQGDSAMYLCASSLAGDEKLFFGSGTQLSVL.

This CDR3 is CASSRTTGGGYEQYF. The CDR3 nucleotides are TGTGCCAGCAGCCGCACAACAGGGGGAGGCTACGAGCAGTACTTC. The chain couples TRBV14 to TRBJ2-7, with TRBD1 matching over 8 bases. The V and J ends lost 4 bases and 3 bases, in that order; junction bases with no gene match: 8. The CDR3 is 15 amino acids. The germline V gene has CDR1 SGHDN and CDR2 FVKESK.

This chain links TRBV4-2 with TRBJ2-7; 10 bases match TRBD1. The CDR3 consists of 17 residues. The germline V gene has CDR1 LGHNA and CDR2 YNFKEQ. V lost 1 base to trimming and J lost 1 base; unmatched junction nucleotides: 7. The CDR3 region is CASSQVSRDRGSYEQYF. The CDR3 coding sequence is TGTGCCAGCAGCCAAGTTTCTCGGGACAGGGGATCCTACGAGCAGTACTTC.

The V gene is TRBV4-3, the J gene TRBJ2-5, with TRBD1 identical over 7 bases. Germline trimming cut 5 bases from V and 0 bases from J; bases unmatched to any gene: 9. This CDR3 contains 16 residues. CDR1 is LGHNA, CDR2 YSLEER, per germline. The CDR3 protein is CASSKRGGPYQETQYF. In nucleotides, the CDR3 is TGCGCCAGCAGCAAAAGAGGGGGCCCCTACCAAGAGACCCAGTACTTC.

This clone was counted once. J is TRBJ1-5 and V is TRBV7-2, with D perhaps matching TRBD1 (5 bases). Germline V gene sequence: CDR1 SGHTA, CDR2 FQGNSA. The V end lost 6 bases, the J end lost 7 bases, and 16 bases lay between the germline ends. This CDR3 is 14 amino acids long. DNA for the CDR3: TGTGCCAGCAGTCTCAGTGCGGGGGAGCAGCCCCAGCATTTT. It specifies CASSLSAGEQPQHF.

The V call is TRBV4-1, the J call TRBJ2-5, with D possibly being TRBD1 (5 bases). Trimming shortened V by 0 bases and J by 7 bases, and 12 bases separated the two germline ends. Germline V gene sequence: CDR1 MGHRA, CDR2 YSYEKL. The CDR3 is 14 amino acids. The CDR3 region has the DNA TGCGCCAGCAGCCAAGAAACAGGTCGAATGACCCAGTACTTC. Translated: CASSQETGRMTQYF.

This chain links TRBV12-3 or TRBV12-4 with TRBJ1-1, with no clear D. The CDR3 is 13 residues long. V dropped 5 bases and J dropped 4 bases, with 11 bases sitting between them. The CDR3 reads CASSPGAPTEAFF. CDR3 coding DNA: TGTGCCAGCAGTCCGGGAGCGCCCACTGAAGCTTTCTTT.

This rearrangement joins TRBV5-1 to TRBJ2-3; D not resolved. CDR1 is SGHRS, CDR2 YFSETQ, per germline. The CDR3 is made up of 15 amino acids. Trimming stripped 5 bases from V and 0 bases from J, with 13 bases between. The CDR3 here is CASRMRERSTDTQYF. CDR3 DNA: TGCGCCAGCAGGATGAGAGAGAGGAGCACAGATACGCAGTATTTT.

The count of this clone is one. V and J are TRBV6-1 and TRBJ2-3, with 11 bases lining up with TRBD2. Trimming cost V 2 bases and J 6 bases; bases outside gene matches: 13. Looked up from germline, CDR1 is MNHNS and CDR2 is SASEGT. The CDR3 spans 18 residues. This chain's CDR3 is CASSELAGGLGDTDTQYF. In DNA, the CDR3 is TGTGCCAGCAGTGAACTAGCGGGGGGTCTAGGAGACACCGATACGCAGTATTTT.

The J gene is TRBJ1-2, the V gene TRBV19; possibly TRBD1 for D (6 bases). V lost 5 bases and J lost 4, with 14 bases in between. The length of the CDR3 is 14 residues. The germline gives CDR1 LNHDA, CDR2 SQIVND (reference sequence). This chain's CDR3 is CASSQEQGPYGYTF. CDR3 coding DNA: TGTGCCAGTAGTCAAGAACAGGGCCCCTATGGCTACACCTTC. Full variable domain (missing parts from reference TRBV19 and TRBJ1-2): DGGITQSPKYLFRKEGQNVTLSCEQNLNHDAMYWYRQDPGQGLRLIYYSQIVNDFQKGDIAEGYSVSREKKESFPLTVTSAQKNPTAFYLCASSQEQGPYGYTFGSGTRLTVV.

V is TRBV6-1 and J is TRBJ1-2; TRBD1 aligns across 9 bases. Per germline, CDR1 MNHNS and CDR2 SASEGT. The CDR3 sequence is 14 residues long. After removal of 2 bases from V and 8 bases from J, the junction contained 6 bases not matched to a gene. The CDR3 here is CASSESGQGFGYTF. The CDR3, as DNA: TGTGCCAGCAGTGAATCGGGACAGGGATTCGGCTACACCTTC.

This chain joins TRBV27 and TRBJ1-5, with 8 bases fitting TRBD1. CDR3 size: 17 residues. V lost 0 bases to trimming and J lost 6 bases; unmatched junction nucleotides: 10. CDR1 and CDR2 (germline): MNHEY, SMNVEV (reference sequence). In nucleotides, the CDR3 is TGTGCCAGCAGTTTATCGGGAGCGGGACAGGTGAGTCAGCCCCAGCATTTT. Protein sequence: CASSLSGAGQVSQPQHF.

The chain carries TRBV5-1 and TRBJ1-5, with 8 nucleotides matching TRBD1. The CDR3 contains 14 residues. Germline V gene data show CDR1 as SGHRS and CDR2 as YFSETQ. J lost 3 bases, V lost 3 bases, and 2 bases had no gene match. The CDR3: CASSSGQANQPQHF. In DNA form, the CDR3 reads TGCGCCAGCAGCTCGGGACAGGCCAATCAGCCCCAGCATTTT.

CDR3 DNA: TGTGCCATCAGTGTGGGGCGTGACACTGAAGCTTTCTTT. Encoded protein: CAISVGRDTEAFF. V usage is TRBV10-3 and J usage is TRBJ1-1; tentative D call: TRBD1 (5 bases). From germline, CDR1 is ENHRY and CDR2 SYGVKD. The CDR3 is made up of 13 amino acids. Trimming removed 4 bases from V and 3 bases from J, with 9 bases in between.

The V and J genes are TRBV7-2 and TRBJ2-7, with a tentative D call TRBD2 (5 bases). The CDR3 covers 15 residues. V was cut by 0 bases and J by 4 bases, with 13 bases left in between. Germline CDR1 SGHTA, CDR2 FQGNSA. CDR3 amino acids: CASSLAIGVSYEQYF. Here the CDR3 DNA reads TGTGCCAGCAGCTTAGCTATCGGGGTGAGTTACGAGCAGTACTTC. The whole variable domain, filled in from reference TRBV7-2 and TRBJ2-7, reads GAGVSQSPSNKVTEKGKDVELRCDPISGHTALYWYRQSLGQGLEFLIYFQGNSAPDKSGLPSDRFSAERTGGSVSTLTIQRTQQEDSAVYLCASSLAIGVSYEQYFGPGTRLTVT.

The chain recombines TRBV12-3 or TRBV12-4 with TRBJ2-3; D may be TRBD1 (5 bases). The CDR3 is made up of 13 amino acids. With 5 bases removed from V and 4 bases from J, the gap between germline ends came to 10 bases. The CDR3 loop is CASSVPGSDTQYF. In DNA, the CDR3 is TGTGCCAGCAGTGTCCCAGGGTCAGATACGCAGTATTTT.